The TCR beta chain described here comes from a study of blood T cell repertoires in COVID-19 (dated by TCRdb to about 2020). Regarding the complete study: The collaborator samples originated in the United States, Italy and Spain and spanned the acute and convalescent phases of COVID-19. The prospective study material was composed of cDNA or gDNA derived from T cells, B-cell-depleted T cells, or PBMCs. Deeply sampled blood TCRbeta repertoires from subjects exposed to, actively infected with, or recovered from COVID-19 were included in the dataset. The repertoires were made available in a free public database intended to serve as a resource for research on the immune response to SARS-CoV-2. The samples were drawn from the first 160 participants of the ongoing ImmuneRACE study and from 950 to 1,500 subjects provided by 6 global collaborators. Sample metadata almost always included a de-identified subject ID, COVID-19 status, age in years and sex. Where HLA class I and class II types were available, the types were taken from metadata supplied by the sample provider, not from assay-based typing. Study-wide conclusions, independent of this receptor: The amount of clinical and demographic metadata varied by source and participant and was provided uncurated.

As for this clone: Its specific antigen is unknown. No base quality information exists; no much larger clone differs at one position.

Participants in the prospective study were enrolled through a virtual design, were aged roughly 18 to 100 years, and lived in fewer than 30 United States geographic areas. In the prospective study, cohorts were assigned on the basis of participant-reported clinical history obtained from a screening survey and a study questionnaire. For ImmuneRACE Cohort 3, a participant was defined as recovered based on two consecutive negative NP/OP PCR tests, clearance by a healthcare professional, or resolution of symptoms. In the prospective study, mobile phlebotomists collected whole blood, serum and a nasopharyngeal or oropharyngeal swab from each participant. Prospective study participants could optionally give additional blood draws and questionnaires over an approximately two-month period. Prospective study blood samples were shipped either frozen or at room temperature before DNA extraction. Per the germline V gene, SGHDT is the CDR1 and YYEEEE is the CDR2. Clipping removes 4 bases from V and 3 bases from J, with 3 as the unmatched junction base count. The CDR3 numbers 14 residues from cysteine through phenylalanine. The sequence is cut down to CDR3 DNA, 42 bases in frame from base 1.

The immunoSEQ Assay, a bias-controlled multiplex PCR, was used to amplify TCRbeta CDR3 regions from genomic DNA. The authors' analysis ran thus. The number of nucleated cells in each sample was estimated by amplification of reference gene primers within the assay. Sequence reads were collapsed and filtered to measure the absolute abundance of every unique TCRbeta CDR3 rearrangement. For each sample, productive Simpson clonality was calculated as the square root of Simpson's diversity index across productive rearrangements. The source is immuneACCESS, and TCRdb retained only in-frame sequences with V and J called. Part of the clones is not carried over; for the studies checked, unresolved V genes explain less than half of this, and the remainder is unexplained. The V and J calls and clone size were taken over from that table, and D and trimming were inferred from the DNA. For this sample there are around 150,000 clones; over 60% appear just once. Clones ranked in the top ten supply roughly 2.9% of the sample.

Sequencing input: PBMCs or T cells enriched from blood (not recorded which). This TCR was sampled from a woman in her forties or fifties who had recovered from COVID-19. The chain is made from TRBV5-6 and TRBJ1-5; TRBD1 aligns with 8 central bases. The nucleotide sequence is given as TGTGCCAGCAGCAAGACAGGGGTCAATCAGCCCCAGCATTTT. The translation is CASSKTGVNQPQHF. Joined to the reference TRBV5-6 and TRBJ1-5 proteins, this CDR3 gives the full variable domain: DAGVTQSPTHLIKTRGQQVTLRCSPKSGHDTVSWYQQALGQGPQFIFQYYEEEERQRGNFPDRFSGHQFPNYSSELNVNALLLGDSALYLCASSKTGVNQPQHFGDGTRLSIL.